These 15 T cell receptor beta chains were sequenced from one sample in a study of blood T cell repertoires in COVID-19. Produced via immunoSEQ multiplex PCR; TCRdb's table is partial and in-frame only. Of 150,000 to 170,000 clones in the sample, roughly 71% were seen once. Sequences were obtained from peripheral blood. These receptors came from a woman of 80 years or more with acute or convalescent COVID-19.

The genes are TRBV30 and TRBJ1-6; D unclear. This CDR3 contains 16 residues. Trimming removed 2 bases from V and 10 bases from J, with 21 bases in between. Germline CDR1 and CDR2: GTSNPN and SVGIG (reference sequence). CDR3 region: CAWSSTLRGASSPLHF. The CDR3 nucleotides are TGTGCCTGGAGTTCAACTTTGAGAGGAGCTTCATCACCCCTCCACTTT.

This clone was detected only a few times. V gene TRBV5-4 combines with J gene TRBJ1-6, with TRBD1 identical over 8 bases. Losses at the gene ends were 6 bases for V and 8 bases for J; bases not matched to a gene: 7. Germline V gene sequence: CDR1 SGHNT, CDR2 YYREEE (reference sequence). The CDR3 consists of 14 residues. The CDR3 region is CASTIQGVDSPLHF. The CDR3 DNA is TGTGCCAGCACCATACAGGGGGTTGATTCACCCCTCCACTTT.

This clone was counted between two and nine times. The rearrangement joins TRBV18 to TRBJ2-7, with TRBD2 matching over 15 bases. The CDR3 runs 18 residues. CDR1 is KGHSH and CDR2 is LQKENI in the germline V gene. V shed 2 bases and J 0 bases; nucleotides not matched to a gene: 5. Here the CDR3 DNA reads TGTGCCAGCTCACCAGTCGGACTAGCGGGGGGGAGCTCCTACGAGCAGTACTTC. This sequence encodes CASSPVGLAGGSSYEQYF.

V and J are TRBV7-3 and TRBJ2-2; TRBD2 might be the D (6 bases). The V gene lost 5 bases and the J gene lost 4 bases, with 17 bases spanning the gap. In germline, CDR1 is SGHTA, CDR2 FQGTGA. This CDR3 spans 16 amino acids. The CDR3 loop reads CASSRDSSLVTGELFF. CDR3 bases: TGTGCCAGCAGCCGGGACTCCAGTTTAGTCACCGGGGAGCTGTTTTTT.

V and J are TRBV7-9 and TRBJ1-1, with D possibly TRBD1 on 5 matching bases. This CDR3 region has 15 residues. Germline CDR1 reads SEHNR; CDR2 reads FQNEAQ (reference sequence). The ends were cut back, 5 bases at V and 1 base at J, with 14 bases in the middle. DNA for the CDR3: TGTGCCAGCAGCATCCACAGACAGACGAACACTGAAGCTTTCTTT. It specifies CASSIHRQTNTEAFF.

J is TRBJ2-1 and V is TRBV27; 10 nucleotides align to TRBD2. Germline-derived CDR1 and CDR2 are MNHEY and SMNVEV (reference sequence). With V trimmed by 4 bases and J by 0 bases, 3 bases remained unmatched. The CDR3 extends over 16 amino acids. The CDR3 here is CASSSSGGSSYNEQFF. The CDR3 DNA follows: TGTGCCAGCAGTTCTAGCGGGGGTAGCTCCTACAATGAGCAGTTCTTC.

The rearrangement uses TRBV6-5 and TRBJ1-4, with D perhaps TRBD1 (6 bases). This CDR3 has 15 amino acids. Trimming removed 6 bases at V and 6 bases at J, with 17 bases between. The germline V gene encodes CDR1 MNHEY and CDR2 SVGAGI. As DNA, the CDR3 is TGTGCCAGCAGCATCACAGGGTTATCGGATGAAAAACTGTTTTTT. This gives the protein CASSITGLSDEKLFF.

Regarding this clone: The same CDR3 arises from other DNA sequences in this sample as well. The chain links TRBV5-1 to TRBJ2-5; tentative D call: TRBD1 (5 bases). V was pared by 0 bases and J by 4 bases, with 7 bases between. The germline V gene has CDR1 SGHRS and CDR2 YFSETQ. The CDR3 length is 13 residues. CDR3 region: CASSLGQGETQYF. The CDR3 nucleotides are TGCGCCAGCAGCTTGGGGCAGGGAGAGACCCAGTACTTC.

In its sample, this clone was seen a few times. The chain combines TRBV6-1 with TRBJ1-5; D is possibly TRBD1 (5 bases). The V end lost 3 bases, the J end lost 5 bases, and 8 bases lay between the germline ends. The germline CDR1 and CDR2 sequences are MNHNS and SASEGT. The CDR3 spans 13 residues. The chain's CDR3 is CASSDTGYQPQHF. The CDR3 nucleotides read TGTGCCAGCAGTGATACAGGTTATCAGCCCCAGCATTTT.

In its sample, this clone was seen many times. The chain carries TRBV3-1 (or the pseudogene TRBV3-2) and TRBJ2-3; 10 bases are shared with TRBD2. There are 16 residues in the CDR3. V shed 1 base and J 1 base; nucleotides not matched to a gene: 2. The germline V gene has CDR1 LGHDT and CDR2 YNNKEL (reference sequence). The chain's CDR3 is CASSQGSGGGTDTQYF. The CDR3 nucleotides read TGTGCCAGCAGCCAAGGGAGCGGGGGGGGCACAGATACGCAGTATTTT.

A word on this clone: The sample holds other DNA sequences that translate to the same CDR3. The chain is built from TRBV6-5 and TRBJ1-1; 7 bases agree with TRBD1. The CDR3 is made up of 14 amino acids. CDR1 and CDR2 (germline): MNHEY, SVGAGI. After removal of 0 bases from V and 2 bases from J, the junction contained 0 bases not matched to a gene. CDR3 in DNA: TGTGCCAGCAGTTACTCAGGGGGCAACACTGAAGCTTTCTTT. Amino acid sequence: CASSYSGGNTEAFF.

In DNA, the CDR3 is TGTGCCAGCAGCCCGGGGACAGTTAACTATGGCTACACCTTC. As protein: CASSPGTVNYGYTF. This chain joins TRBV3-1 (or the pseudogene TRBV3-2) and TRBJ1-2; 7 nucleotides match TRBD1. J gave up 1 base and V 4 bases, and 3 bases lay outside the gene matches. The CDR3 totals 14 residues. The germline V gene encodes CDR1 LGHDT and CDR2 YNNKEL (reference sequence).

This clone was recorded only once. The chain has TRBV19 and TRBJ1-2; 8 bases are shared with TRBD1. This CDR3 has 15 amino acids. The V gene's germline CDR1 is LNHDA and CDR2 SQIVND (reference sequence). The V segment lost 4 bases and the J segment 10 bases; nucleotides outside the gene matches: 14. CDR3 protein: CASSTDTGTGLDYTF. CDR3 nucleotide sequence: TGTGCCAGTAGTACTGACACCGGGACAGGTTTAGACTACACCTTC.

The chain employs TRBV5-1 and TRBJ2-2; 7 bases agree with TRBD1. The germline V gene encodes CDR1 SGHRS and CDR2 YFSETQ. V lost 6 bases to trimming and J lost 0 bases; unmatched junction nucleotides: 8. This CDR3 spans 16 amino acids. The CDR3 is CASNPGQLSNTGELFF. The DNA of the CDR3 is TGCGCCAGCAATCCGGGACAGCTGTCGAACACCGGGGAGCTGTTTTTT.

There are a few counts of this clone. The V call is TRBV12-2, the J call TRBJ2-5; the tabulated D call, TRBD1, remains unverified against the DNA. TRBV12-2 is a pseudogene locus. The CDR3 covers 13 residues. CDR3 sequence reads: CASRLGFGKTQYF. The CDR3 nucleotides read TGTGCAAGTCGCTTAGGGTTTGGCAAGACCCAGTACTTC.